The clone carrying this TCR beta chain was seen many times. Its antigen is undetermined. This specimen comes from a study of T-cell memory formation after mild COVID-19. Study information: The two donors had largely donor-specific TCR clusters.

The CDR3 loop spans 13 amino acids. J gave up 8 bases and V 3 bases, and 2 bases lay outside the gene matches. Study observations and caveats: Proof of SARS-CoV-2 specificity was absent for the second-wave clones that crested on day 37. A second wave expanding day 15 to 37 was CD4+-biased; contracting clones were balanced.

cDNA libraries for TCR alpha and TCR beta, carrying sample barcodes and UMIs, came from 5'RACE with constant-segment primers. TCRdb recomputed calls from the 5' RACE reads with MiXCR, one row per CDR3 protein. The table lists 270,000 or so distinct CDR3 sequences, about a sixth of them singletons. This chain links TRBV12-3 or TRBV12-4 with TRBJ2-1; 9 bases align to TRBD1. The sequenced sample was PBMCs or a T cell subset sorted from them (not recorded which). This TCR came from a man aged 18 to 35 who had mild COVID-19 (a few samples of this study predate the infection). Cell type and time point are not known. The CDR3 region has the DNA TGTGCCAGCAGTTTTGGACAGGGGTATGAGCAGTTCTTC. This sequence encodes CASSFGQGYEQFF.